This T cell receptor (beta chain) was retrieved from a study of stem cell transplantation in POMP-related autoinflammatory disease. Trimming removed 3 bases from V and 10 bases from J, with 12 bases in between. Germline V gene data show CDR1 as LNHDA and CDR2 as SQIVND (reference sequence). This CDR3 contains 12 residues. The method was immunoSEQ multiplex PCR; TCRdb's version includes in-frame clones alone and lacks a portion of them. Here the sample spans over 60,000 clones, approximately 91% being singletons. A note on this clone: The antigen remains undetermined.

Study results and limitations: Unique TRB V-J gene pairings were limited in number in patients with PRAID.

This material consisted of CD4+ T cells from PBMCs, taken after stem cell transplantation. This receptor was identified in a human patient with POMP-related autoinflammation and immune dysregulation (PRAID). Among the T cells, some may be from the graft donor. This sequence joins TRBV19 and TRBJ1-1; D is unclear. The CDR3 DNA reads as TGTGCCAGTAGTATGCGGACCGGAGGAGCTTTCTTT. Its protein is CASSMRTGGAFF. The variable domain in full, completed from reference TRBV19 and TRBJ1-1, reads DGGITQSPKYLFRKEGQNVTLSCEQNLNHDAMYWYRQDPGQGLRLIYYSQIVNDFQKGDIAEGYSVSREKKESFPLTVTSAQKNPTAFYLCASSMRTGGAFFGQGTRLTVV.